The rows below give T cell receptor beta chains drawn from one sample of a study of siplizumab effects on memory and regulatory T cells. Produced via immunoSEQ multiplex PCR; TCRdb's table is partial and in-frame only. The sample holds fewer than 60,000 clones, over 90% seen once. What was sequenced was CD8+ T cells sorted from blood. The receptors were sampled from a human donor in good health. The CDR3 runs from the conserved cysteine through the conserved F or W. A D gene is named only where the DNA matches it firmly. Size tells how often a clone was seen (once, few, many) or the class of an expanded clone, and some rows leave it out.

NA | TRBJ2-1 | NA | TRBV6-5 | CASSYSYEAYNEQFF | TGTGCCAGCAGTTATTCTTACGAGGCCTACAATGAGCAGTTCTTC
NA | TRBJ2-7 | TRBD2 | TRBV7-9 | CASSLSPSGSPGNEQYF | TGTGCCAGCAGCTTATCTCCTAGCGGGAGCCCCGGGAACGAGCAGTACTTC
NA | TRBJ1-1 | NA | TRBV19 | CASSIRRGVNTEAFF | TGTGCCAGTAGTATTCGTAGGGGGGTGAACACTGAAGCTTTCTTT
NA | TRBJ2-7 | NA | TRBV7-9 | CASSLVGYEQYF | TGTGCCAGCAGCTTAGTGGGCTACGAGCAGTACTTC
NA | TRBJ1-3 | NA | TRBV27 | CASSLSHLPGDSGNTIYF | TGTGCCAGCAGTTTATCCCACTTGCCGGGGGACTCTGGAAACACCATATATTTT
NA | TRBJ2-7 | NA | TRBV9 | CASSVVPNYEQYF | TGTGCCAGCAGCGTAGTCCCCAACTACGAGCAGTACTTC
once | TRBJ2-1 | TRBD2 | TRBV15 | CATSREVLAARTPSYNEQFF | TGTGCCACCAGCAGAGAGGTTCTAGCGGCCCGAACACCCTCCTACAATGAGCAGTTCTTC
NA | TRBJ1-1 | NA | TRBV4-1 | CASSPYTGSTEAFF | TGCGCCAGCAGCCCATACACAGGGTCCACTGAAGCTTTCTTT
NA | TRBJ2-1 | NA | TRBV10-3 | CAISESDLLGDEQFF | TGTGCCATCAGTGAGTCTGACTTACTCGGCGATGAGCAGTTCTTC
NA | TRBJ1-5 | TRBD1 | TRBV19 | CASSIWGQGRQPQHF | TGTGCCAGTAGTATCTGGGGACAGGGGAGGCAGCCCCAGCATTTT
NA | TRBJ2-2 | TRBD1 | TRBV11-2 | CASGPTGGGELFF | TGTGCCAGCGGCCCGACAGGGGGCGGGGAGCTGTTTTTT
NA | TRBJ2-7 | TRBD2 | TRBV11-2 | CASSPSPGLADKPSYEQYF | TGTGCCAGCAGCCCTTCACCGGGACTAGCGGACAAGCCATCCTACGAGCAGTACTTC
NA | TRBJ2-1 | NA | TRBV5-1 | CASSFWEGAHNEQFF | TGCGCCAGCAGCTTTTGGGAGGGGGCTCATAATGAGCAGTTCTTC
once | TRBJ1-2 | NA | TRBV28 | CASSPQGLDYGYTF | TGTGCCAGCAGCCCCCAGGGTCTAGACTATGGCTACACCTTC
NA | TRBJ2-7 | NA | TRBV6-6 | CASRESDFPAYEQYF | TGTGCCAGCAGGGAATCGGACTTTCCAGCCTACGAGCAGTACTTC
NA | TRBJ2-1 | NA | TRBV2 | CASRTAGTYNEQFF | TGTGCCAGCCGGACGGCGGGGACCTACAATGAGCAGTTCTTC
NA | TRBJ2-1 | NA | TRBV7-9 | CASSQGGEQFF | TGTGCCAGCAGCCAGGGCGGTGAGCAGTTCTTC
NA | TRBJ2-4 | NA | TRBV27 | CASRALSTADIQYF | TGTGCCAGCAGAGCATTATCGACCGCGGACATTCAGTACTTC
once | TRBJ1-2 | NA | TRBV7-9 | CASSYGPGYTF | TGTGCCAGCAGCTACGGACCTGGCTACACCTTC
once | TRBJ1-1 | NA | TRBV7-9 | CASSLGGRAEAFF | TGTGCCAGCAGCTTAGGAGGGCGGGCTGAAGCTTTCTTT
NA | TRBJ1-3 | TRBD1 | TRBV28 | CASSLSTPTGGYTIYF | TGTGCCAGCAGTTTATCTACCCCGACAGGGGGGTACACCATATATTTT
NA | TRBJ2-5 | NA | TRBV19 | CASTGNHPGETQYF | TGTGCCAGTACGGGCAATCACCCAGGGGAGACCCAGTACTTC
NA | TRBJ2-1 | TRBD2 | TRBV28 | CASSLYPSGRYNEQFF | TGTGCCAGCAGTCTCTATCCTAGCGGGAGGTACAATGAGCAGTTCTTC
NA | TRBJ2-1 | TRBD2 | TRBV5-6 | CASSLGLAEYNEQFF | TGTGCCAGCAGCTTGGGCCTAGCGGAGTACAATGAGCAGTTCTTC
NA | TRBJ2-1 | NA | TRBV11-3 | CASSLWGDNEQFF | TGTGCCAGCAGCTTATGGGGAGACAATGAGCAGTTCTTC
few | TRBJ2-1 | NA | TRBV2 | CASSPRGVYNEQFF | TGTGCCAGCAGCCCCAGGGGGGTATACAATGAGCAGTTCTTC
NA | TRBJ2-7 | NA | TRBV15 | CATSRDADFPYEQYF | TGTGCCACCAGCAGAGATGCGGATTTTCCGTACGAGCAGTACTTC
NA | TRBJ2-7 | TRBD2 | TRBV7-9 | CASSLGSGDSYEQYF | TGTGCCAGCAGCTTGGGGAGCGGGGACTCCTACGAGCAGTACTTC
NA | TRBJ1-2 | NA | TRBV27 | CASSFGPADGYTF | TGTGCCAGCAGTTTTGGGCCAGCAGATGGCTACACCTTC
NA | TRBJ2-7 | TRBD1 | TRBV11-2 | CASSSLGTGYDEQYF | TGTGCCAGCAGCTCCCTCGGGACAGGGTATGACGAGCAGTACTTC
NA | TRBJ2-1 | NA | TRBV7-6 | CASSQVLASKGNEQFF | TGTGCCAGCAGCCAAGTGCTAGCCTCTAAGGGGAATGAGCAGTTCTTC
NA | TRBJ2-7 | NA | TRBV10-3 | CACGLAYEQYF | TGTGCCTGTGGGTTAGCCTACGAGCAGTACTTC
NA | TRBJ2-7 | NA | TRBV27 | CASSINRYEQYF | TGTGCCAGCAGCATTAACCGGTACGAGCAGTACTTC
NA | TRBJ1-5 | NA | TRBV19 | CASSMAHRDLAQHF | TGTGCCAGTAGTATGGCCCACAGGGACCTGGCCCAGCATTTT
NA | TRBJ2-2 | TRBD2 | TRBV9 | CASSPTSGIGELFF | TGTGCCAGCAGCCCTACTAGCGGGATAGGGGAGCTGTTTTTT
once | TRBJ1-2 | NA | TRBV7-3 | CASSPGLNYGYTF | TGTGCCAGCAGCCCCGGGTTGAACTATGGCTACACCTTC
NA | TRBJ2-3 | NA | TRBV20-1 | CSGIADTQYF | TGCAGCGGTATTGCAGATACGCAGTATTTT
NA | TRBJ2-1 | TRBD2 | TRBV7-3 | CASSTAGGPYNEQFF | TGTGCCAGCAGCACGGCGGGAGGGCCCTACAATGAGCAGTTCTTC
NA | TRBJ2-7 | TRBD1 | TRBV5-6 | CASSFGTGAHEQYF | TGTGCCAGCAGCTTCGGGACAGGGGCGCACGAGCAGTACTTC
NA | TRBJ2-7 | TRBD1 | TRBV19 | CATQPGQIGDEQYF | TGTGCCACTCAACCGGGACAGATTGGCGACGAGCAGTACTTC
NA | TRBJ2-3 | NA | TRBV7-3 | CASSLKGWTDTQYF | TGTGCCAGCAGCTTAAAGGGGTGGACAGATACGCAGTATTTT
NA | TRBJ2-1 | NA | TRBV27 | CASSLSTSSSWNEQFF | TGTGCCAGCAGTTTATCTACTAGCTCCTCTTGGAATGAGCAGTTCTTC
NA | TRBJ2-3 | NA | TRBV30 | CAWSLRSRASTDTQYF | TGTGCCTGGAGCCTACGGTCTAGAGCTAGCACAGATACGCAGTATTTT
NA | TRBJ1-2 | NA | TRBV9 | CASSVRSGKPDDSNYGYTF | TGTGCCAGCAGCGTAAGATCCGGGAAACCCGACGATTCTAACTATGGCTACACCTTC
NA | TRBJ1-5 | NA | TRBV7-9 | CASSLGQAGQPQHF | TGTGCCAGCAGCTTAGGGCAGGCGGGTCAGCCCCAGCATTTT
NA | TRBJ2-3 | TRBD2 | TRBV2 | CASVSMAGVSTDTQYF | TGTGCCAGCGTGAGCATGGCGGGAGTAAGCACAGATACGCAGTATTTT
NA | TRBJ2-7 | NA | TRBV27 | CASSPLMARYEQYF | TGTGCCAGCAGTCCGTTGATGGCTAGGTACGAGCAGTACTTC
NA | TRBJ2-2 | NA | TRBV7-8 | CASSWRGYNFANTGELFF | TGTGCCAGCAGCTGGAGGGGTTACAATTTCGCGAACACCGGGGAGCTGTTTTTT